This TCR beta chain was recovered during a study of blood T cell repertoires in COVID-19. Background on the study: Samples taken during acute and convalescent COVID-19 were collected in the United States, Italy and Spain. PBMCs, B-cell-depleted T cells, or T cells were the source of the cDNA or gDNA that made up the material.

CDR1 and CDR2 from the germline V gene are LNHDA and SQIVND (reference sequence). V lost 2 bases and J lost 7, with 15 bases in between. CDR3 size: 15 residues. Authors' methods: Reference gene primer amplification yielded estimated nucleated cell counts. Produced via immunoSEQ multiplex PCR; TCRdb's table is partial and in-frame only. V and J calls and clone size are given by that table; D and trimming were obtained from the DNA. The sample records approximately 74,000 clones, approximately 90% being singletons. The TCR was taken from a woman aged 55-75 years with active COVID-19. Source material: peripheral blood. This chain connects TRBV19 to TRBJ1-5; TRBD1 might be the D (5 bases). The CDR3 reads CASSIRPAGGQPQHF. The DNA for the CDR3 is TGTGCCAGTAGTATAAGGCCAGCCGGGGGACAGCCCCAGCATTTT.